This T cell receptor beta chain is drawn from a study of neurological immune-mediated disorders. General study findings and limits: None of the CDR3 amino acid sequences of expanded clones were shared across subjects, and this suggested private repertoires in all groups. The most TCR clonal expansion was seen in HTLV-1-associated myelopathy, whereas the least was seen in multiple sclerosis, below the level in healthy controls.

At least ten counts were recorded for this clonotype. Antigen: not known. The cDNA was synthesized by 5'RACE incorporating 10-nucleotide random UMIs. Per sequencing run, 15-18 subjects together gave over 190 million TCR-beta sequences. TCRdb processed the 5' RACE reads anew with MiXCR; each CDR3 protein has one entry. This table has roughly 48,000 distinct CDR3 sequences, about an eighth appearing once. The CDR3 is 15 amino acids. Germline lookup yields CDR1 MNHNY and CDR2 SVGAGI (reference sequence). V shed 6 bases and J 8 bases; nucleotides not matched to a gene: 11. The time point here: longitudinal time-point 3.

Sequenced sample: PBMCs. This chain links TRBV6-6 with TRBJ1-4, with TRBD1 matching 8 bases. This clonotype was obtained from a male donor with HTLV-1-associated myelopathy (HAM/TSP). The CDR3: CASRSIDRGREKLFF. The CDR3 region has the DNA TGTGCCAGCAGATCTATCGACAGGGGACGGGAAAAACTGTTTTTT.